This T cell receptor beta chain was captured by sequencing in a study of cytomegalovirus exposure and HLA in healthy donors. General study points: When presence/absence was analysed, sequencing depth was taken to be roughly uniform across donors.

As regards this clone: The target antigen is unknown.

With 60 Vbeta and 13 Jbeta primers, the PCR was carried out. Generated by immunoSEQ multiplex PCR, the TCRdb table keeps only in-frame clones and is missing some. Here the sample spans 100,000 to 150,000 clones, 60% to 80% being singletons. The clonotype originates from a woman between 45 and 65 years old in good health and CMV-seronegative. The sample comprised PBMCs.

The CDR3 is CASSLLATHYEQYF. CDR3 DNA: TGTGCCAGCAGTTTACTAGCGACACACTACGAGCAGTACTTC. J is TRBJ2-7 and V is TRBV28; TRBD2 is a possible D gene (6 bases). CDR1 is MDHEN and CDR2 is SYDVKM in the germline V gene. V was pared by 2 bases and J by 3 bases, with 11 bases between. This CDR3 has 14 amino acids.